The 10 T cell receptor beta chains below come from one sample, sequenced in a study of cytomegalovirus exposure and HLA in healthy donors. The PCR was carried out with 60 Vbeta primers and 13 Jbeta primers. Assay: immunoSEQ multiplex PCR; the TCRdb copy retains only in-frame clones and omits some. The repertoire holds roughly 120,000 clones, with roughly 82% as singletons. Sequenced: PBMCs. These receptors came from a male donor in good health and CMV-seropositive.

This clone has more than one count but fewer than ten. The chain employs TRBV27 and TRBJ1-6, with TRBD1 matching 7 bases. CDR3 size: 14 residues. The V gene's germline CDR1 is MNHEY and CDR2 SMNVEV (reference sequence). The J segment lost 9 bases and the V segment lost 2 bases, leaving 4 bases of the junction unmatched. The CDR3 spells CASSLRQGGSPLHF. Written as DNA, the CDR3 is TGTGCCAGCAGTTTAAGACAGGGCGGTTCACCCCTCCACTTT.

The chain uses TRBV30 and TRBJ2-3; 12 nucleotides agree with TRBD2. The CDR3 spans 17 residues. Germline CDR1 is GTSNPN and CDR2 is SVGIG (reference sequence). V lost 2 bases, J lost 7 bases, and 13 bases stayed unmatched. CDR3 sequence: CAWSMTSGRAVGNTQYF. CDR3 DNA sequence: TGTGCCTGGAGTATGACTAGCGGGAGAGCGGTAGGGAATACGCAGTATTTT.

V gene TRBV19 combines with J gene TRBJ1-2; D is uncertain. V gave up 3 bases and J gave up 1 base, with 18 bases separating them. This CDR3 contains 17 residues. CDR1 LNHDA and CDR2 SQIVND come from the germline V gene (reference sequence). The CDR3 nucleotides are TGTGCCAGTAGTATCCTTATAAGGGAGGCGCTTAACTATGGCTACACCTTC. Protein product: CASSILIREALNYGYTF.

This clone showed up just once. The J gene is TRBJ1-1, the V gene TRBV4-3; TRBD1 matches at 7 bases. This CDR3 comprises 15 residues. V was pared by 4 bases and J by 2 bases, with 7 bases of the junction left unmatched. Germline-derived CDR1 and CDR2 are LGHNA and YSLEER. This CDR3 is CASSPRQGKNTEAFF. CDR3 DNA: TGCGCCAGCAGCCCAAGACAGGGAAAAAACACTGAAGCTTTCTTT.

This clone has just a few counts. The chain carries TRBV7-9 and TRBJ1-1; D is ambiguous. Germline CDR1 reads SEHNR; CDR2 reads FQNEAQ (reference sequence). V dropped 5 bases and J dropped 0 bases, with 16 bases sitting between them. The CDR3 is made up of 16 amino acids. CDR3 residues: CASSPSGVQMNTEAFF. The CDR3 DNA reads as TGTGCCAGCAGCCCCAGCGGGGTTCAGATGAACACTGAAGCTTTCTTT.

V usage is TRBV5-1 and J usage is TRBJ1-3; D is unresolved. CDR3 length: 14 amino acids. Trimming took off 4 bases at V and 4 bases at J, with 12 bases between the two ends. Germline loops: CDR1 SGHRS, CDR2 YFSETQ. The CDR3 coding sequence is TGCGCCAGCAGCCCGCACGCGGAAGGAAACACCATATATTTT. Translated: CASSPHAEGNTIYF.

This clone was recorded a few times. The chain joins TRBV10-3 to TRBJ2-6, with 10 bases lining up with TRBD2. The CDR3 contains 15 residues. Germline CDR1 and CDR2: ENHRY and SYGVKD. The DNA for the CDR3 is TGTGCATCCGGGACTAGCGACTCTGGGGCCAACGTCCTGACTTTC. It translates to CASGTSDSGANVLTF.

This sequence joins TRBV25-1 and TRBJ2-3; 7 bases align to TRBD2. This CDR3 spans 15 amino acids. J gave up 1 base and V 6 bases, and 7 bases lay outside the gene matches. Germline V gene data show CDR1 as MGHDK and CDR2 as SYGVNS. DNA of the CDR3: TGTGCCAGCAGCGGAACTAGCGTCGGCACAGATACGCAGTATTTT. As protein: CASSGTSVGTDTQYF.

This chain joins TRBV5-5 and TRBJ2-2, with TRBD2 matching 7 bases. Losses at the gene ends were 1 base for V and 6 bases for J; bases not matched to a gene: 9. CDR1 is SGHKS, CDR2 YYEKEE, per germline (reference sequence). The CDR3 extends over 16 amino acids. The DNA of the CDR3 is TGTGCCAGCAGCTTGAGTACGGGACTAAGAGCCGGGGAGCTGTTTTTT. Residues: CASSLSTGLRAGELFF.

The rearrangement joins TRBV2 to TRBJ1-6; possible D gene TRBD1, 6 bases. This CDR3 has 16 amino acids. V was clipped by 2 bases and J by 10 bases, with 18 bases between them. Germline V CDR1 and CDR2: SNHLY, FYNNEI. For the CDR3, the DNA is TGTGCCAGCAGTGAATTTCGGGGGGCGAGTCGATCACCCCTCCACTTT. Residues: CASSEFRGASRSPLHF.